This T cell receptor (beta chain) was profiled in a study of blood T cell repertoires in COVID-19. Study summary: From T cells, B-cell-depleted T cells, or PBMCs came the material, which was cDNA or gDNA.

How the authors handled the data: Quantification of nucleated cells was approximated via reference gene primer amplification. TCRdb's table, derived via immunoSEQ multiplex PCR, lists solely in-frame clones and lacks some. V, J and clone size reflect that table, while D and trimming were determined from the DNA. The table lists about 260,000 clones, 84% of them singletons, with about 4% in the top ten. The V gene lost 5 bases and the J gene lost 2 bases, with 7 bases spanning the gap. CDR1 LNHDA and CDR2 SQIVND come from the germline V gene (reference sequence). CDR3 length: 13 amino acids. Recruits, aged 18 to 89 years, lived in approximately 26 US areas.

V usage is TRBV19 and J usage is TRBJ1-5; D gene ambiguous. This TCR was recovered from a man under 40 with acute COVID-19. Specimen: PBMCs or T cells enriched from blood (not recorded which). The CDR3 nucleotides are TGTGCCAGTAGTGATCGGGGCAATCAGCCCCAGCATTTT. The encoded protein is CASSDRGNQPQHF.